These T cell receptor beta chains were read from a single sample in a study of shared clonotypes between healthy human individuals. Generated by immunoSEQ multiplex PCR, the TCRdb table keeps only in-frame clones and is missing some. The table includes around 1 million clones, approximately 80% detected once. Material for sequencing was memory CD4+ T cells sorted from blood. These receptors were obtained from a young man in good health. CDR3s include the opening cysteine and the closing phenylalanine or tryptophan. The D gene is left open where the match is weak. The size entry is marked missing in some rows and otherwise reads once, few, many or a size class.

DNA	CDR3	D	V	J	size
TGTGCCAGCAGCTTAGGGGGGATCAATTCACCCCTCCACTTT	CASSLGGINSPLHF	.	TRBV7-2	TRBJ1-6	.
TGTGCCAGCGGGCCGATGTCTGGAAACACCATATATTTT	CASGPMSGNTIYF	.	TRBV7-9	TRBJ1-3	.
TGTGCCAGCAGTAGAGACAGCCAAGAGACCCAGTACTTC	CASSRDSQETQYF	.	TRBV2	TRBJ2-5	many
TGTGCCAGCAGCTCCGGGGACAGCCACTCTGGAAACACCATATATTTT	CASSSGDSHSGNTIYF	TRBD1	TRBV7-9	TRBJ1-3	.
TGTGCCATCAGTGTGTCCGACAGTTTGAGTTCACCCCTCCACTTT	CAISVSDSLSSPLHF	.	TRBV10-3	TRBJ1-6	.
TGTGCCAGCAGCTTAGGGACCAGGGGAAATGCTGGCTACACCTTC	CASSLGTRGNAGYTF	.	TRBV7-9	TRBJ1-2	.
TGTGCCAGCAGCCACGTTCAGGGGTTCACCGGGGAGCTGTTTTTT	CASSHVQGFTGELFF	.	TRBV11-1	TRBJ2-2	.
TGTGCCAGCAGCCCCCGTGCGGGTGAAAACATTCAGTACTTC	CASSPRAGENIQYF	.	TRBV7-9	TRBJ2-4	.
TGCGCCAGCAGCCGAGGGACCCCTAGCACAGATACGCAGTATTTT	CASSRGTPSTDTQYF	.	TRBV4-3	TRBJ2-3	.
TGTGCCAGCAGGGGATCCCCGGGGACAGATACGCAGTATTTT	CASRGSPGTDTQYF	.	TRBV2	TRBJ2-3	.
TGTGCCAGTAGTATCTCTCTAGCGGGGAGATTCTCTAGCACAGATACGCAGTATTTT	CASSISLAGRFSSTDTQYF	TRBD2	TRBV19	TRBJ2-3	.
TGTGCCAGCAGCTTAGCACAGGGGGCTGCTGGAAACACCATATATTTT	CASSLAQGAAGNTIYF	TRBD1	TRBV5-6	TRBJ1-3	.
TGTGCCAGCAGTTTATCGCGATGGGGGAATCTAAGGGATGAAAAACTGTTTTTT	CASSLSRWGNLRDEKLFF	.	TRBV28	TRBJ1-4	.
TGTGCCATCAGTGATTTTGGGGTGAATTCACCCCTCCACTTT	CAISDFGVNSPLHF	.	TRBV10-3	TRBJ1-6	few
TGTGCCAGCGTACAGAACACCGGGGAGCTGTTTTTT	CASVQNTGELFF	.	TRBV6-1	TRBJ2-2	.
TGCGCCAGCAGTGAGTCGAGGGACGGCTCCAGTGAGCAGTACTTC	CASSESRDGSSEQYF	.	TRBV10-2	TRBJ2-7	.
TGTGCCAGTAGTCGTCAGTTATTCTATGGCTACACCTTC	CASSRQLFYGYTF	.	TRBV19	TRBJ1-2	.
TGTGCCAGCAGTGACTCGATGCGGGGACAGGGCACCGGGGAGCTGTTTTTT	CASSDSMRGQGTGELFF	TRBD1	TRBV6-4	TRBJ2-2	.
TGTGCCAGCAGCTTCGGACAGGGGACGGACGAGCAGTACTTC	CASSFGQGTDEQYF	TRBD1	TRBV9	TRBJ2-7	once
TGTGCCAGCAGTCCCGGGACATGGGAGCCAACTAATGAAAAACTGTTTTTT	CASSPGTWEPTNEKLFF	.	TRBV11-2	TRBJ1-4	.
TGTGCCAGCAGGGGTGGGCTTTCGAACACTGAAGCTTTCTTT	CASRGGLSNTEAFF	.	TRBV6-6	TRBJ1-1	.
TGTGCCAGTATCACAATGGTACAATTTGAGCAGTTCTTC	CASITMVQFEQFF	.	TRBV19	TRBJ2-1	.
TGTGCCAGCAGATACAGGAGACAGTTCTTC	CASRYRRQFF	.	TRBV2	TRBJ2-1	once
TGTGCCAGTAGTATAAGGGAGAGAAACACCATATATTTT	CASSIRERNTIYF	.	TRBV19	TRBJ1-3	.
TGTGCCAGCAGCTTAGGGGGCGGATATGGCTACACCTTC	CASSLGGGYGYTF	.	TRBV7-2	TRBJ1-2	.
TGTGCCAGCAGTTCAACAGGGTCCCCTGAAGCTTTCTTT	CASSSTGSPEAFF	.	TRBV2	TRBJ1-1	.
TGTGCCAGCAGGGGACAAGGTGAGCAGTTCTTC	CASRGQGEQFF	.	TRBV2	TRBJ2-1	.
TGCGCCAGCAGCTTGGGACAGGGAGGTAGGGATACGCAGTATTTT	CASSLGQGGRDTQYF	.	TRBV5-1	TRBJ2-3	.
TGTGCCAGCAGAAGGACTAGCGGAGCCTACGAGCAGTACTTC	CASRRTSGAYEQYF	TRBD2	TRBV2	TRBJ2-7	.
TGTGCCACCAGCAGAGATACAGGGATGGTGGAGACCCAGTACTTC	CATSRDTGMVETQYF	.	TRBV15	TRBJ2-5	.
TGCGCCAGCAGCCAAGATGCGGGGTCCTACGAGCAGTACTTC	CASSQDAGSYEQYF	.	TRBV4-3	TRBJ2-7	.
TGTGCCAGCAGCTCTACGAGGGGGCTCGGGGAGCTGTTTTTT	CASSSTRGLGELFF	TRBD1	TRBV11-1	TRBJ2-2	.
TGTGCCAGCAGTTTCAGGGGCAATGAGCAGTTCTTC	CASSFRGNEQFF	.	TRBV13	TRBJ2-1	.
TGTGCCAGCAGTTCGGACAGGGGGCGCGTTGAGACCCAGTACTTC	CASSSDRGRVETQYF	TRBD1	TRBV6-5	TRBJ2-5	.
TGTGCCAGCAGTTCGGGACTAGCGGGAGCCCGATTTGAGCAGTTCTTC	CASSSGLAGARFEQFF	TRBD2	TRBV6-5	TRBJ2-1	.
TGTGCCAGTAGTATATCCCAAGCGGGAGTAACAGCCTACAATGAGCAGTTCTTC	CASSISQAGVTAYNEQFF	TRBD2	TRBV19	TRBJ2-1	.
TGCGCCAGCAGCCAAGACTGGCCGGGATATCAGCCCCAGCATTTT	CASSQDWPGYQPQHF	.	TRBV4-1	TRBJ1-5	.
TGTGCCAGCAGCGTTGAACTTATGGATTCACCCCTCCACTTT	CASSVELMDSPLHF	.	TRBV9	TRBJ1-6	once
TGTGCCAGCAGCGTAGACGGCACGTCCTACGAGCAGTACTTC	CASSVDGTSYEQYF	.	TRBV9	TRBJ2-7	.
TGTGCCAGCTCACGACAGGGTTCTGCCGGAAACACCATATATTTT	CASSRQGSAGNTIYF	TRBD1	TRBV18	TRBJ1-3	.
TGTGCCAGCAGCCAGAATAACCCTTCCACAGATACGCAGTATTTT	CASSQNNPSTDTQYF	.	TRBV11-2	TRBJ2-3	.
TGTGCCAGCTCACCACCACCAGACTACAATGAGCAGTTCTTC	CASSPPPDYNEQFF	.	TRBV18	TRBJ2-1	.
TGTGCCTGGAGTGGCATGCGAGCTTATGGCTACACCTTC	CAWSGMRAYGYTF	.	TRBV30	TRBJ1-2	.